These 7 T cell receptor beta chains were sequenced from one sample in a study of T cell responses to AZD1222 COVID-19 vaccine. Method: immunoSEQ multiplex PCR; TCRdb's copy keeps in-frame clones and lacks some. The table lists roughly 120,000 clones, around 85% of them singletons. This sample comprised peripheral blood, obtained 28 days after the second AZD1222 dose. All receptors come from an adult who received the AZD1222 COVID-19 vaccine.

The V call is TRBV14, the J call TRBJ1-1, with D possibly being TRBD1 (5 bases). Germline values: CDR1 SGHDN, CDR2 FVKESK. Trimming pared 1 base from V and 1 base from J, leaving 10 bases between. The CDR3 has 15 residues. CDR3 protein: CASSQVRDGNTEAFF. The CDR3 nucleotides are TGTGCCAGCAGCCAAGTCCGGGACGGGAACACTGAAGCTTTCTTT.

The genes are TRBV7-9 and TRBJ2-2; tentatively, D is TRBD1 (5 bases). CDR3 length equals 18 residues. Deletions cut 5 bases from V and 4 bases from J, with 23 bases between. Germline lookup yields CDR1 SEHNR and CDR2 FQNEAQ (reference sequence). CDR3 bases: TGTGCCAGCAGCCACCCCGGCTTAAAGCGTCAGGGCACCGGGGAGCTGTTTTTT. Its translation is CASSHPGLKRQGTGELFF.

This chain links TRBV20-1 with TRBJ2-2, with D tentatively TRBD2 (5 bases). The CDR3 loop spans 15 amino acids. Germline lookup yields CDR1 DFQATT and CDR2 SNEGSKA (reference sequence). The germline V and J ends were trimmed by 3 bases and 0 bases, with 11 bases remaining between them. The CDR3 sequence: CSASTGLANTGELFF. In DNA, the CDR3 is TGCAGTGCTAGTACGGGATTGGCGAACACCGGGGAGCTGTTTTTT.

This clone was counted between two and nine times. The gene calls are TRBV4-1 and TRBJ1-2; D is ambiguous. Trimming removed 10 bases from V and 0 bases from J, with 15 bases in between. The V gene's germline CDR1 is MGHRA and CDR2 YSYEKL. CDR3 size: 14 residues. CDR3 nucleotides: TGCGCCACCCACTCCCCCGGGGCTAACTATGGCTACACCTTC. Protein: CATHSPGANYGYTF.

The V gene is TRBV19, the J gene TRBJ1-3; the D is unclear. Germline V gives CDR1 LNHDA, CDR2 SQIVND (reference sequence). V lost 7 bases and J lost 0, with 13 bases in between. The CDR3 totals 15 residues. The CDR3 loop reads CASTPNRSSGNTIYF. In DNA form, the CDR3 reads TGTGCCAGTACCCCGAACAGAAGCTCTGGAAACACCATATATTTT. Filled out from reference TRBV19 and TRBJ1-3, the complete variable domain reads DGGITQSPKYLFRKEGQNVTLSCEQNLNHDAMYWYRQDPGQGLRLIYYSQIVNDFQKGDIAEGYSVSREKKESFPLTVTSAQKNPTAFYLCASTPNRSSGNTIYFGEGSWLTVV.

The chain links TRBV3-1 (or the pseudogene TRBV3-2) to TRBJ1-4, with 11 bases that match TRBD1. In germline, CDR1 is LGHDT, CDR2 YNNKEL (reference sequence). Losses at the gene ends were 5 bases for V and 7 bases for J; bases not matched to a gene: 6. This CDR3 has 15 amino acids. This chain's CDR3 is CASSDRDRGSEKLFF. CDR3 sequence (DNA): TGTGCCAGCAGCGACCGGGACAGGGGGTCTGAAAAACTGTTTTTT.

The rearrangement links TRBV6-2 or TRBV6-3 to TRBJ2-5, with TRBD1 matching over 7 bases. Germline V gene data show CDR1 as MNHEY and CDR2 as SVGEGT. The CDR3 spans 14 residues. The V segment lost 5 bases and the J segment 1 base; nucleotides outside the gene matches: 4. The CDR3 coding sequence is TGTGCCAGCAGTGCGGACAGGCCCCAAGAGACCCAGTACTTC. It specifies CASSADRPQETQYF.